This T cell receptor beta chain came from a study of blood T cell repertoires in COVID-19. Turning to the study itself: The United States, Italy and Spain were the sources of the acute and convalescent COVID-19 samples.

V shed 2 bases and J shed 0 bases, with 14 bases lying between them. CDR1 is GTSNPN and CDR2 is SVGIG in the germline V gene (reference sequence). This CDR3 comprises 15 residues. This table comes from immunoSEQ multiplex PCR, and its TCRdb copy is limited to in-frame clones, with some not included. The sample yields over 85,000 clones, 84% seen once. The rearrangement uses TRBV30 and TRBJ2-7; D possibly corresponds to TRBD2 (5 bases). The TCR originated in a man in his forties with active or convalescent COVID-19. The specimen sequenced was peripheral blood. For the CDR3, the DNA is TGTGCCTGGAGTACCGAGGGAGACCCCTCCTACGAGCAGTACTTC. Translating it yields CAWSTEGDPSYEQYF.